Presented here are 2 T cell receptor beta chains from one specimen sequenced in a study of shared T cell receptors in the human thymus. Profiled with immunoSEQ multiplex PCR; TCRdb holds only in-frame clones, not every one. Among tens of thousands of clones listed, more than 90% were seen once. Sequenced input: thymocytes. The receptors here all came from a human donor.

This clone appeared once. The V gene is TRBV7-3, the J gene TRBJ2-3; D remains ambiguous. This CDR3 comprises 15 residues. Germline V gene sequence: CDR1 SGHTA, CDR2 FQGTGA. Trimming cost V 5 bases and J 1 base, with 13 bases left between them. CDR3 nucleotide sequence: TGTGCCAGCAGCCCCCGGGTTACTGGCACAGATACGCAGTATTTT. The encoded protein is CASSPRVTGTDTQYF.

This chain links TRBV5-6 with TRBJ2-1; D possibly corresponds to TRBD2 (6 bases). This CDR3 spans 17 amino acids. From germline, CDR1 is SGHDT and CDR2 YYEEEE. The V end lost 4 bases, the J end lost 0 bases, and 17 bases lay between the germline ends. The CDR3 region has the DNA TGTGCCAGCAGCATGGAGGGGACCCGGGGCTCCTACAATGAGCAGTTCTTC. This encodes CASSMEGTRGSYNEQFF.